This TCR beta chain was profiled in a study of cytomegalovirus exposure and HLA in healthy donors. This CDR3 has 14 amino acids. Germline V gene data show CDR1 as MNHNS and CDR2 as SASEGT. J lost 6 bases, V lost 6 bases, and 6 bases had no gene match. Findings and limits, study-wide: A later analysis reported that several of the most significant clusters appeared to be linked to common viral pathogens, among them Epstein-Barr virus.

As regards this clone: Its antigen is currently unknown.

Amplification used 60 Vbeta primers and 13 Jbeta primers. TCRdb keeps only in-frame clones here, not all; method: immunoSEQ multiplex PCR. The sample lists 150,000 or so clones; about 8.9% were seen once. Material: PBMCs. The chain carries TRBV6-1 and TRBJ2-2; the match to TRBD1 covers 8 bases. The sequence was collected from a man aged 50 or older in good health and CMV-seronegative. Written as DNA, the CDR3 is TGTGCCAGCAGGTCAGGGGGCAACCCCGGGGAGCTGTTTTTT. Translating it yields CASRSGGNPGELFF.